These 10 T cell receptor beta chains share one sample of origin, sequenced in a study of post-analysis software for immune sequencing data. Broader study findings: TRBV segments more frequent in patients than in controls numbered five and included TRBV5-6, TRBV5-1 and TRBV20-1.

For these TCRs, the target antigens are not known. Libraries were made from TCR beta cDNA, and they carried unique molecular identifiers. TCRdb processed the PCR reads anew with MiXCR; each CDR3 protein has one entry. The sample lists fewer than 900,000 distinct CDR3 sequences, roughly 50% occurring once. Sequencing was performed on blood. The receptors derive from a girl under 18 with multiple sclerosis.

The sample holds a few counts of this clonotype. This rearrangement joins TRBV28 to TRBJ2-3; 8 positions match TRBD2. J gave up 0 bases and V 5 bases, and 4 bases lay outside the gene matches. The CDR3 length is 15 residues. Germline values: CDR1 MDHEN, CDR2 SYDVKM. The CDR3 DNA is TGTGCCAGCAGTACTCAGCGGGGGAGCACAGATACGCAGTATTTT. It is translated as CASSTQRGSTDTQYF.

The sample holds a few counts of this clonotype. This sequence joins TRBV6-1 and TRBJ2-5, with a tentative D call TRBD1 (5 bases). The closer fit of TRBJ2-7 to the DNA end suggests the J call may be wrong. The CDR3 sequence is 13 residues long. CDR1 MNHNS and CDR2 SASEGT come from the germline V gene. The CDR3 loop is CASRPGFGYEQYF. The CDR3 nucleotides read TGTGCCAGCAGACCAGGGTTTGGGTACGAGCAGTACTTC.

This sequence joins TRBV30 and TRBJ2-5, with 11 bases aligning to TRBD2. V lost 0 bases to trimming and J lost 5 bases; unmatched junction nucleotides: 11. The CDR3 has 17 amino acids. CDR1 and CDR2 (germline): GTSNPN, SVGIG (reference sequence). CDR3 DNA sequence: TGTGCCTGGAGTGTCACCGGGACTAGCGGCCCCGGGGAGACCCAGTACTTC. Translated, it gives CAWSVTGTSGPGETQYF.

This clonotype was counted a single time. V is TRBV7-2 and J is TRBJ2-1; D may be TRBD2 (5 bases). Germline V gene lookup returns CDR1 SGHTA and CDR2 FQGNSA. V was shortened by 2 bases and J by 7 bases, with 18 bases between the two germline ends. The CDR3 runs 16 residues. The CDR3 nucleotides are TGTGCCAGCAGCTTACTGCGCGATAGCGTTCGGAATGAGCAGTTCTTC. Residues: CASSLLRDSVRNEQFF.

This clonotype was observed many times. The rearrangement joins TRBV12-3 or TRBV12-4 to TRBJ2-7; 10 nucleotides line up with TRBD2. V was clipped by 5 bases and J by 3 bases; unmatched bases: 4. The CDR3 length is 14 residues. Here the CDR3 DNA reads TGTGCCAGCAGTCCCGGACTAGCGGACTACGAGCAGTACTTC. Its translation: CASSPGLADYEQYF.

This clonotype was counted at least ten times. The V and J genes are TRBV7-2 and TRBJ2-5; D possibly corresponds to TRBD2 (6 bases). Germline loops: CDR1 SGHTA, CDR2 FQGNSA. Trimming removed 5 bases at V and 10 bases at J, with 20 bases between. The CDR3 loop spans 14 amino acids. For the CDR3, the DNA is TGTGCCAGCAGCGGAGTGGGAGGACCTGGTGACCAGTACTTC. This translates into CASSGVGGPGDQYF.

This clonotype turned up a few times. The chain combines TRBV4-1 with TRBJ2-7, with 7 bases aligning to TRBD1. The CDR3 contains 17 residues. Germline V CDR1 and CDR2: MGHRA, YSYEKL. Germline trimming cut 0 bases from V and 6 bases from J; bases unmatched to any gene: 14. The CDR3 reads CASSQEGGGFLGVEQYF. DNA for the CDR3: TGCGCCAGCAGCCAAGAAGGGGGCGGGTTCCTCGGCGTCGAGCAGTACTTC.

The J gene is TRBJ1-4, the V gene TRBV29-1; TRBD1 is a possible D gene (6 bases). Germline CDR1 is SQVTM and CDR2 is ANQGSEA. V gave up 4 bases and J gave up 8 bases, with 17 bases separating them. The CDR3 sequence is 14 residues long. CDR3 in amino acids: CSVAEGGGEEKLFF. The CDR3 DNA follows: TGCAGCGTTGCCGAGGGGGGCGGGGAGGAAAAACTGTTTTTT.

The J gene is TRBJ2-1, the V gene TRBV29-1; the D is unclear. Trimming took off 4 bases at V and 5 bases at J, with 6 bases between the two ends. The CDR3 consists of 11 residues. Germline V CDR1 and CDR2: SQVTM, ANQGSEA. The CDR3 reads CSVAQNNEQFF. The CDR3 DNA follows: TGCAGCGTTGCCCAGAACAATGAGCAGTTCTTC.

This sequence joins TRBV29-1 and TRBJ1-2; a possible D gene is TRBD1 (6 bases). Germline loops: CDR1 SQVTM, CDR2 ANQGSEA. Trimming took 0 bases from V and 3 from J, leaving 14 bases between them. The CDR3 length is 15 residues. The CDR3 bases are TGCAGCGTTGAAGACGGGTTAGGGGGAGACTATGGCTACACCTTC. Residues: CSVEDGLGGDYGYTF.